The 10 T cell receptor beta chains below all came from one sample that was sequenced in a study of Ad26.COV2.S vaccination and SARS-CoV-2 variants. Indicated treatment: roughly 20 received Ad26.COV2.S at low or high dose, single or two shots; about 5 received placebo; per-sample allocation not given. Day 63 following the first vaccine or placebo injection was when the samples were taken. This table comes from immunoSEQ multiplex PCR, and its TCRdb copy is limited to in-frame clones, with some not included. The sample lists more than 350,000 clones, roughly 90% occurring once. Sample: peripheral blood, taken in a trial of Ad26.COV2.S vaccine versus placebo. These receptors all stem from a person between 18 and 60 years old who received the Ad26.COV2.S COVID-19 vaccine or a placebo.

The V call is TRBV7-3, the J call TRBJ1-2; D might be TRBD1 (5 bases). V lost 3 bases and J lost 3, with 14 bases in between. The germline CDR1 and CDR2 sequences are SGHTA and FQGTGA. The CDR3 spans 15 residues. CDR3 nucleotide sequence: TGTGCCAGCAGCTTGCCCACAGGCCGATACTATGGCTACACCTTC. Amino acid sequence: CASSLPTGRYYGYTF.

The CDR3 nucleotides are TGTGCCAGCAGCTTAGTTGGGCCGGGAGCCAAAAACATTCAGTACTTC. Its protein is CASSLVGPGAKNIQYF. The rearrangement uses TRBV7-2 and TRBJ2-4; D unclear. V dropped 1 base and J dropped 0 bases, with 10 bases sitting between them. Germline CDR1 is SGHTA and CDR2 is FQGNSA. The CDR3 totals 16 residues.

The chain links TRBV2 to TRBJ2-7; the match to TRBD1 covers 8 bases. CDR1 is SNHLY and CDR2 is FYNNEI in the germline V gene. V was clipped by 7 bases and J by 2 bases; unmatched bases: 7. The CDR3 runs to 14 residues. Written as DNA, the CDR3 is TGTGCCAGCACCAGACAGGGGACAACCTACGAGCAGTACTTC. It yields the protein CASTRQGTTYEQYF. The whole variable domain, remainder taken from reference TRBV2 and TRBJ2-7, is EPEVTQTPSHQVTQMGQEVILRCVPISNHLYFYWYRQILGQKVEFLVSFYNNEISEKSEIFDDQFSVERPDGSNFTLKIRSTKLEDSAMYFCASTRQGTTYEQYFGPGTRLTVT.

V gene TRBV10-3 combines with J gene TRBJ1-2, with D unclear. Germline V gene sequence: CDR1 ENHRY, CDR2 SYGVKD. Trimming removed 3 bases at V and 1 base at J, with 6 bases between. The CDR3 is 13 residues long. The DNA of the CDR3 is TGTGCCATCAGTGAAGCCTATAACTATGGCTACACCTTC. This codes for CAISEAYNYGYTF.

The chain links TRBV11-1 to TRBJ2-1; 7 nucleotides align to TRBD2. This CDR3 region has 13 residues. The germline V gene encodes CDR1 SGHAT and CDR2 FQDESV (reference sequence). Germline trimming cut 5 bases from V and 4 bases from J; bases unmatched to any gene: 2. In DNA form, the CDR3 reads TGTGCCAGCAGCACGGGACTATACAATGAGCAGTTCTTC. It translates to CASSTGLYNEQFF. The variable domain in full, completed from reference TRBV11-1 and TRBJ2-1, reads EAEVAQSPRYKITEKSQAVAFWCDPISGHATLYWYRQILGQGPELLVQFQDESVVDDSQLPKDRFSAERLKGVDSTLKIQPAELGDSAMYLCASSTGLYNEQFFGPGTRLTVL.

This sequence joins TRBV30 and TRBJ1-5; D is ambiguous. The germline V gene encodes CDR1 GTSNPN and CDR2 SVGIG (reference sequence). Deletions cut 2 bases from V and 4 bases from J, with 12 bases between. The CDR3 extends over 14 amino acids. In DNA form, the CDR3 reads TGTGCCTGGAGTTTAGGCATTGGAAATCAGCCCCAGCATTTT. Residues: CAWSLGIGNQPQHF. Combining the CDR3 with reference TRBV30 and TRBJ1-5 gives the whole variable domain SQTIHQWPATLVQPVGSPLSLECTVEGTSNPNLYWYRQAAGRGLQLLFYSVGIGQISSEVPQNLSASRPQDRQFILSSKKLLLSDSGFYLCAWSLGIGNQPQHFGDGTRLSIL.

The V and J genes are TRBV12-3 or TRBV12-4 and TRBJ1-5; D not resolved. Trimming removed 6 bases from V and 5 bases from J, with 11 bases in between. This CDR3 region has 13 residues. CDR3 sequence: CASSWTADQPQHF. CDR3 nucleotides: TGTGCCAGCAGCTGGACGGCTGATCAGCCCCAGCATTTT.

This sequence joins TRBV12-3 or TRBV12-4 and TRBJ1-1; no clear D gene. The ends were cut back, 1 base at V and 6 bases at J, with 9 bases in the middle. The CDR3 consists of 13 residues. The CDR3 DNA follows: TGTGCCAGCAGTTTAGGTCTTGGGCCTGAAGCTTTCTTT. Translating gives CASSLGLGPEAFF.

The gene calls are TRBV7-9 and TRBJ2-2; TRBD2 agrees at 12 bases. V was pared by 5 bases and J by 4 bases, with 5 bases of the junction left unmatched. Germline CDR1 reads SEHNR; CDR2 reads FQNEAQ (reference sequence). The CDR3 has 16 amino acids. This chain's CDR3 is CASSTGLAGRTGELFF. The DNA for the CDR3 is TGTGCCAGCAGCACCGGACTAGCGGGACGCACCGGGGAGCTGTTTTTT.

This chain links TRBV28 with TRBJ2-2, with 7 bases fitting TRBD2. Germline V gene lookup returns CDR1 MDHEN and CDR2 SYDVKM. Trimming at V came to 5 bases and at J to 6 bases, leaving 9 bases not matched to a gene. The CDR3 is 15 amino acids. CDR3 amino acids: CASSLYAGEAGELFF. For the CDR3, the DNA is TGTGCCAGCAGTCTTTACGCGGGAGAAGCCGGGGAGCTGTTTTTT.